The clone carrying this TCR beta chain was observed a few times. Its antigen is not identified. CDR1 SGHRS and CDR2 YFSETQ come from the germline V gene. The CDR3 consists of 14 residues. With 3 bases clipped from V and 1 base from J, the junction kept 1 base outside the gene matches. The sample is drawn from a study of cytomegalovirus exposure and HLA in healthy donors. Whole-study context: Genetic ancestry analysis placed over 65% of the approximately 390 donors that were genotyped in the Caucasian-associated cluster.

General observations from the study: With later analysis, a missense DCLRE1C variant became linked to TCR beta V- and J-gene trimming. Despite most TCR sequences being rare, some public TCRs occurred in many donors. Previously analyzed data showed that most TCR beta V segments were productive at a frequency of about 87% or about 30%.

Use of 60 Vbeta and 13 Jbeta primers characterized the PCR. Method: immunoSEQ multiplex PCR; TCRdb's copy keeps in-frame clones and lacks some. The data show under 150,000 clones, with 55% to 75% seen just once and 1.6% held by the top ten. This chain links TRBV5-1 with TRBJ2-3, with TRBD1 matching 8 bases. Specimen: PBMCs. The source is a man in his thirties or forties in good health and CMV-seropositive. CDR3 DNA: TGCGCCAGCAGCTCGGGACAGGGCACAGATACGCAGTATTTT. Its protein product is CASSSGQGTDTQYF.